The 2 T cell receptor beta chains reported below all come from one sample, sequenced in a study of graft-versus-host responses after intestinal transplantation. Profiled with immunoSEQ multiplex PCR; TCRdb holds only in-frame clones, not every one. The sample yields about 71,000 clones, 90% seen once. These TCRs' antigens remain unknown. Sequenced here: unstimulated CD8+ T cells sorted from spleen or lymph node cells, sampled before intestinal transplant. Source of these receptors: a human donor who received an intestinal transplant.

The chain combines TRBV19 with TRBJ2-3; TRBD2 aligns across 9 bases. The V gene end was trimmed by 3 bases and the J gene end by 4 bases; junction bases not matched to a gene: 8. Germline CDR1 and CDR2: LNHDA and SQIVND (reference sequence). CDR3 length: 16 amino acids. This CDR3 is CASSIWAGGVPDTQYF. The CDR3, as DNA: TGTGCCAGTAGTATTTGGGCGGGGGGGGTTCCAGATACGCAGTATTTT.

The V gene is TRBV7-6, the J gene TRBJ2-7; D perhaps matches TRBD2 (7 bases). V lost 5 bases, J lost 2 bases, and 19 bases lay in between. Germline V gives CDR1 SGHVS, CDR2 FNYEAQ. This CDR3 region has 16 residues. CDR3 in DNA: TGTGCCAGCAGCACCGCTCCGGGGGGCATAGCCTACGAGCAGTACTTC. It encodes CASSTAPGGIAYEQYF.